The rows below give T cell receptor beta chains drawn from one sample of a study of CD8 T cells in Susac syndrome. TCRdb re-derived calls from the immunoSEQ multiplex PCR reads in MiXCR, one entry per CDR3 protein. Of over 150,000 distinct CDR3 sequences in the sample, about 95% were seen once. The sample consisted of CD4+ T cells from PBMCs. These receptors came from a human donor with multiple sclerosis. CDR3s include the opening cysteine and the closing phenylalanine or tryptophan. Fields, in order: J gene, D gene, clone size, V gene, CDR3 protein, CDR3 DNA. D genes are given only for firm matches. Rows give clone size only sometimes, using once, few, many, or a class for an expanded clone.

TRBJ1-4	NA	NA	TRBV7-8	CASSLAGRNEKLFF	TGTGCCAGCAGCTTAGCGGGGCGGAATGAAAAACTGTTTTTT
TRBJ2-6	TRBD1	NA	TRBV12-3/TRBV12-4	CASSPLDRGAGANVLTF	TGTGCCAGCAGTCCCTTAGACAGGGGAGCTGGGGCCAACGTCCTGACTTTC
TRBJ1-1	TRBD1	NA	TRBV3-1	CASSQWGQGEKDGAFF	TGTGCCAGCAGCCAATGGGGACAGGGGGAAAAGGATGGTGCTTTCTTT
TRBJ2-3	NA	NA	TRBV20-1	CSATIAVRSTDTQYF	TGCAGTGCTACAATAGCGGTTAGGAGCACAGATACGCAGTATTTT
TRBJ1-4	NA	NA	TRBV10-3	CAISELNEKLFF	TGTGCCATCAGTGAACTTAATGAAAAACTGTTTTTT
TRBJ1-2	NA	NA	TRBV24-1	CATSALGAGGYGYTF	TGTGCCACCAGTGCCCTCGGGGCGGGTGGTTATGGCTACACCTTC
TRBJ2-7	TRBD1	NA	TRBV23-1	CASNSGTGGEAWYEQYF	TGCGCCAGCAATTCCGGGACAGGGGGAGAGGCGTGGTACGAGCAGTACTTC
TRBJ2-1	TRBD2	NA	TRBV27	CASSLNGLAGVEQFF	TGTGCCAGCAGTTTAAATGGACTAGCGGGGGTTGAGCAGTTCTTC
TRBJ2-2	NA	NA	TRBV10-3	CAISERYTGELFF	TGTGCCATCAGTGAGAGGTACACCGGGGAGCTGTTTTTT
TRBJ2-2	NA	NA	TRBV12-3/TRBV12-4	CASSSYSGNTGELFF	TGTGCCAGCAGCTCCTATAGCGGAAACACCGGGGAGCTGTTTTTT
TRBJ2-6	TRBD1	NA	TRBV30	CAVGTAGANVLTF	TGTGCCGTCGGGACAGCTGGGGCCAACGTCCTGACTTTC
TRBJ2-3	NA	NA	TRBV20-1	CSARVGATDTQYF	TGCAGTGCTAGAGTAGGGGCGACAGATACGCAGTATTTT
TRBJ1-1	NA	NA	TRBV6-4	CASKKQVNTEAFF	TGTGCCAGCAAGAAGCAGGTAAACACTGAAGCTTTCTTT
TRBJ2-1	TRBD2	NA	TRBV13	CASSPWTSGVNEQFF	TGTGCCAGCAGCCCATGGACTAGCGGGGTCAATGAGCAGTTCTTC
TRBJ1-2	NA	NA	TRBV12-3/TRBV12-4	CASTLRGTGFEGYTF	TGTGCCAGCACCTTGAGGGGGACGGGATTTGAAGGCTACACCTTC
TRBJ2-1	NA	NA	TRBV25-1	CASSPTGFHEQFF	TGTGCCAGCAGTCCTACAGGGTTCCATGAGCAGTTCTTC
TRBJ1-5	NA	once	TRBV30	CAFEGGVNQPQHF	TGTGCCTTCGAGGGGGGGGTCAATCAGCCCCAGCATTTT
TRBJ1-1	NA	NA	TRBV30	CAWSVKGLEAFF	TGTGCCTGGAGTGTGAAGGGTCTTGAAGCTTTCTTT
TRBJ2-3	TRBD2	NA	TRBV20-1	CSARDTGTSGYHDTQYF	TGCAGTGCTAGAGATACCGGGACTAGCGGGTATCATGATACGCAGTATTTT
TRBJ2-1	TRBD1	NA	TRBV24-1	CATLGTANNEQFF	TGTGCCACCCTCGGGACAGCCAACAATGAGCAGTTCTTC
TRBJ2-1	NA	few	TRBV20-1	CSARGRAYNEQFF	TGCAGTGCTAGGGGCAGGGCCTACAATGAGCAGTTCTTC
TRBJ1-2	NA	NA	TRBV13	CASSLEGGHYGYTF	TGTGCCAGCAGCTTAGAGGGGGGCCACTATGGCTACACCTTC
TRBJ2-7	TRBD1	NA	TRBV6-2/TRBV6-3	CAIDHSPDRAYYEQYF	TGTGCCATCGACCACAGCCCGGACAGGGCCTACTACGAGCAGTACTTC
TRBJ1-2	NA	NA	TRBV2	CASMGGSTYGYTF	TGTGCCAGCATGGGGGGAAGCACTTATGGCTACACCTTC
TRBJ1-5	NA	NA	TRBV3-1	CASSQGYQPQHF	TGTGCCAGCAGCCAAGGGTACCAGCCCCAGCATTTT
TRBJ1-5	TRBD1	NA	TRBV12-3/TRBV12-4	CASSKDRGMNQPQHF	TGTGCCAGCAGTAAGGACAGGGGAATGAATCAGCCCCAGCATTTT
TRBJ2-6	NA	NA	TRBV6-1	CASGFGFFNSGANVLTF	TGTGCCAGCGGATTCGGGTTCTTTAACTCTGGGGCCAACGTCCTGACTTTC
TRBJ2-1	NA	NA	TRBV12-3/TRBV12-4	CASSTTHEQFF	TGTGCCAGCAGCACCACTCACGAGCAGTTCTTC
TRBJ1-1	NA	NA	TRBV15	CATSRVGGNTEAFF	TGTGCCACCAGCAGAGTTGGGGGGAACACTGAAGCTTTCTTT
TRBJ2-1	NA	NA	TRBV5-1	CASSLGPREQFF	TGCGCCAGCAGCTTGGGGCCTCGTGAGCAGTTCTTC
TRBJ1-2	NA	NA	TRBV12-3/TRBV12-4	CASRSTALGGYTF	TGTGCCAGCAGGTCGACAGCTTTGGGTGGCTACACCTTC
TRBJ2-1	NA	NA	TRBV20-1	CSASPGTVNEQFF	TGCAGTGCTAGCCCCGGGACTGTCAATGAGCAGTTCTTC
TRBJ2-5	NA	NA	TRBV29-1	CSAGGPGSEETQYF	TGCAGCGCCGGTGGGCCGGGGAGTGAAGAGACCCAGTACTTC
TRBJ2-5	NA	NA	TRBV9	CASSVVPWRETQYF	TGTGCCAGCAGCGTAGTTCCTTGGAGGGAGACCCAGTACTTC
TRBJ2-1	NA	NA	TRBV24-1	CATSDRVSNEQFF	TGTGCCACCAGTGACAGGGTGTCGAATGAGCAGTTCTTC
TRBJ1-1	NA	NA	TRBV29-1	CSVKANSNTEAFF	TGCAGCGTTAAGGCTAACAGCAACACTGAAGCTTTCTTT
TRBJ2-4	TRBD2	NA	TRBV20-1	CSARSGRAENIQYF	TGCAGTGCTAGGAGCGGGAGGGCCGAAAACATTCAGTACTTC
TRBJ1-1	NA	NA	TRBV24-1	CATSDPNMTGGEAFF	TGTGCCACCAGTGATCCGAACATGACAGGTGGTGAAGCTTTCTTT
TRBJ2-7	NA	NA	TRBV3-1	CASSPLAGSEQYF	TGTGCCAGCAGCCCGCTCGCTGGGTCCGAGCAGTACTTC
TRBJ1-4	NA	NA	TRBV6-5	CASSRVSNEKLFF	TGTGCCAGCAGTCGTGTATCGAACGAAAAACTGTTTTTT
TRBJ2-4	NA	NA	TRBV2	CASSERDSGYF	TGTGCCAGCAGCGAGCGGGACAGTGGGTACTTC
TRBJ2-4	NA	NA	TRBV9	CASSVDGTLNIQYF	TGTGCCAGCAGCGTAGACGGGACTCTAAACATTCAGTACTTC
TRBJ2-7	NA	few	TRBV7-9	CASSLVPYEQYF	TGTGCCAGCAGCTTAGTTCCCTACGAGCAGTACTTC
TRBJ2-1	TRBD2	NA	TRBV20-1	CSEGTSGVSSYNEQFF	TGCAGTGAGGGGACTAGCGGGGTAAGCTCCTACAATGAGCAGTTCTTC
TRBJ1-2	NA	NA	TRBV29-1	CSVEILYGYTF	TGCAGCGTTGAAATACTGTATGGCTACACCTTC
TRBJ2-3	NA	NA	TRBV5-1	CASSLEAGLNTQYF	TGCGCCAGCAGCTTGGAGGCAGGACTCAATACGCAGTATTTT
TRBJ2-5	TRBD2	NA	TRBV10-2	CATEASGETQYF	TGCGCCACGGAGGCTAGCGGGGAGACCCAGTACTTC
TRBJ2-5	NA	NA	TRBV12-3/TRBV12-4	CASSLTQETQYF	TGTGCCAGCAGTTTAACACAAGAGACCCAGTACTTC
TRBJ1-2	NA	NA	TRBV7-8	CASSLGHPSNYGYTF	TGTGCCAGCAGCCTTGGACATCCTTCTAACTATGGCTACACCTTC
TRBJ2-1	NA	NA	TRBV30	CAWDLDSSYNEQFF	TGTGCCTGGGACCTTGACAGCTCCTACAATGAGCAGTTCTTC
TRBJ2-7	NA	NA	TRBV19	CASSRVPHEQYF	TGTGCCAGTTCCAGGGTGCCCCACGAGCAGTACTTC
TRBJ1-2	NA	once	TRBV7-8	CASRPDWGNYGYTF	TGTGCCAGCAGACCCGACTGGGGAAACTATGGCTACACCTTC
TRBJ2-1	NA	NA	TRBV5-1	CASTEGAVSYNEQFF	TGCGCCAGTACGGAGGGAGCGGTATCCTACAATGAGCAGTTCTTC